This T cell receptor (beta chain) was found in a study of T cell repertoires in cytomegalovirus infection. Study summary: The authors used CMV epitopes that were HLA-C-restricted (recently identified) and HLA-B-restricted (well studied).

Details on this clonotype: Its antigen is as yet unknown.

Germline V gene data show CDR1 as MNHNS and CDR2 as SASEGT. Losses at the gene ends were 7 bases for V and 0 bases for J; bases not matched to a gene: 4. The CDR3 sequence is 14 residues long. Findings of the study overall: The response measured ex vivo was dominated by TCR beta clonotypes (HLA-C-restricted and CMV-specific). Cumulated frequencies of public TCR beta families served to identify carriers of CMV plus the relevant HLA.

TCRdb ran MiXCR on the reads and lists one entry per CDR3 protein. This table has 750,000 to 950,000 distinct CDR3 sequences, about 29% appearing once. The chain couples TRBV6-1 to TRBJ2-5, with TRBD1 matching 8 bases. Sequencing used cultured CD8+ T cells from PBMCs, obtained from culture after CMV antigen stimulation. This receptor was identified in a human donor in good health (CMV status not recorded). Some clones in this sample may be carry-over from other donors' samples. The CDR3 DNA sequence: TGTGCCAGCAATTACAGGGGGTACCAAGAGACCCAGTACTTC. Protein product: CASNYRGYQETQYF.